The 20 T cell receptor beta chains listed next were all sequenced from one sample in a study of cytomegalovirus exposure and HLA in healthy donors. PCR amplification relied on 60 Vbeta primers (plus 13 Jbeta primers). Measured with immunoSEQ multiplex PCR; TCRdb has only the in-frame clones, and not every one. The repertoire includes some 100,000 clones, more than 65% of them detected once, and 3% to 4.5% sits in the top ten. Input material: PBMCs. All receptors derive from a woman in her fifties or sixties in good health and CMV-seropositive.

Here the CDR3 reads CAINSGTGGYNYGYTF. The CDR3 bases are TGTGCCATCAATTCCGGGACAGGGGGTTATAACTATGGCTACACCTTC. The chain is built from TRBV10-3 and TRBJ1-2; 11 bases map to TRBD1. The CDR3 consists of 16 residues. The V segment lost 7 bases and the J segment 1 base; nucleotides outside the gene matches: 8. Germline loops: CDR1 ENHRY, CDR2 SYGVKD.

The V call is TRBV6-5, the J call TRBJ2-1, with D perhaps matching TRBD2 (6 bases). Trimming left V 5 bases short and J 13 bases short, with 18 bases between. The CDR3 covers 13 residues. CDR1 is MNHEY and CDR2 is SVGAGI in the germline V gene. CDR3 in DNA: TGTGCCAGCAGTGCTCCGACTAGTCGAGTACAGTTCTTC. Residues: CASSAPTSRVQFF.

V is TRBV10-1 and J is TRBJ2-2; 7 bases are a match to TRBD1. This CDR3 is built from 12 residues. Germline values: CDR1 WNHNN, CDR2 SYGVQD (reference sequence). The V segment lost 7 bases and the J segment 5 bases; nucleotides outside the gene matches: 1. CDR3 residues: CASKGATGELFF. CDR3 DNA sequence: TGCGCCAGCAAGGGGGCAACCGGGGAGCTGTTTTTT.

Only a few counts were recorded for this clone. The gene calls are TRBV6-1 and TRBJ1-6; D is ambiguous. Germline CDR1 is MNHNS and CDR2 is SASEGT. This CDR3 is 16 amino acids long. Trimming cost V 0 bases and J 0 bases, with 6 bases left between them. As DNA, the CDR3 is TGTGCCAGCAGTGAAGCGGCCAGCTCCTATAATTCACCCCTCCACTTT. Its protein is CASSEAASSYNSPLHF.

A few counts support this clone. At one boundary the junction diverges from the germline segment, which might be a read error. The chain joins TRBV9 to TRBJ2-3; tentative D call: TRBD2 (5 bases). From germline, CDR1 is SGDLS and CDR2 YYNGEE. CDR3 length: 16 residues. This CDR3 is CASSVQPGDSTDTQYF. CDR3 in DNA: TGTGCCAGCAGCGTACAGCCCGGGGATAGCACGGATACGCAGTATTTT.

This clone was detected only once. V and J are TRBV10-3 and TRBJ1-2; 7 bases match TRBD1. V lost 3 bases and J lost 4; bases outside the gene matches: 11. CDR1 is ENHRY, CDR2 SYGVKD, per germline. The CDR3 is 16 residues long. CDR3 protein: CAISDRKGGSGYGYTF. Here the CDR3 DNA reads TGTGCCATCAGTGATAGGAAAGGGGGCTCCGGCTATGGCTACACCTTC.

The chain recombines TRBV6-6 with TRBJ2-1, with D uncertain. CDR3 length equals 12 residues. Trimming removed 5 bases at V and 9 bases at J, with 11 bases between. Germline CDR1 and CDR2: MNHNY and SVGAGI (reference sequence). This chain's CDR3 is CASSPLASEQFF. In DNA, the CDR3 is TGTGCCAGCAGTCCACTCGCATCTGAGCAGTTCTTC.

The chain recombines TRBV30 with TRBJ1-2; D remains ambiguous. In germline, CDR1 is GTSNPN, CDR2 SVGIG (reference sequence). V lost 5 bases and J lost 4, with 17 bases in between. CDR3 length equals 14 residues. In DNA form, the CDR3 reads TGTGCCTGGGAGCGAGGAGGAGGCCTCTATGGCTACACCTTC. Translation gives CAWERGGGLYGYTF.

J is TRBJ2-7 and V is TRBV19, with TRBD2 matching over 7 bases. The germline CDR1 and CDR2 sequences are LNHDA and SQIVND (reference sequence). Trimming removed 6 bases from V and 4 bases from J; junction bases left unmatched: 12. The CDR3 runs 15 residues. The CDR3 nucleotides are TGTGCCAGTAGCGCCGGGGCGGGGGAGAGATACGAGCAGTACTTC. It yields the protein CASSAGAGERYEQYF.

The chain is built from TRBV7-3 and TRBJ1-2; unclear D gene. V lost 5 bases and J 2 bases, leaving 12 bases between the germline ends. In germline, CDR1 is SGHTA, CDR2 FQGTGA. The CDR3 has 14 residues. The CDR3 region is CASSPDLRNYGYTF. CDR3 nucleotide sequence: TGTGCCAGCAGCCCGGACTTGCGGAACTATGGCTACACCTTC.

This chain joins TRBV5-1 and TRBJ2-7, with D possibly being TRBD2 (5 bases). Trimming cost V 4 bases and J 5 bases, with 16 bases left between them. The germline V gene has CDR1 SGHRS and CDR2 YFSETQ. CDR3 length equals 14 residues. CDR3 protein: CASSPGERTHEQYF. CDR3 nucleotide sequence: TGCGCCAGCAGCCCCGGGGAAAGGACCCACGAGCAGTACTTC. The variable domain in full, completed from reference TRBV5-1 and TRBJ2-7, reads KAGVTQTPRYLIKTRGQQVTLSCSPISGHRSVSWYQQTPGQGLQFLFEYFSETQRNKGNFPGRFSGRQFSNSRSEMNVSTLELGDSALYLCASSPGERTHEQYFGPGTRLTVT.

The rearrangement joins TRBV7-9 to TRBJ2-7; possible D gene TRBD1, 6 bases. The germline V and J ends were trimmed by 5 bases and 2 bases, with 19 bases remaining between them. The germline V gene has CDR1 SEHNR and CDR2 FQNEAQ (reference sequence). This CDR3 comprises 16 residues. The CDR3 nucleotides are TGTGCCAGCAGCCCCCCCCGAACAGGGTTAACCTACGAGCAGTACTTC. Translating it yields CASSPPRTGLTYEQYF. The variable domain in full, completed from reference TRBV7-9 and TRBJ2-7, reads DTGVSQNPRHKITKRGQNVTFRCDPISEHNRLYWYRQTLGQGPEFLTYFQNEAQLEKSRLLSDRFSAERPKGSFSTLEIQRTEQGDSAMYLCASSPPRTGLTYEQYFGPGTRLTVT.

The chain couples TRBV6-5 to TRBJ2-7; unclear D gene. CDR1 is MNHEY, CDR2 SVGAGI, per germline. V lost 5 bases, J lost 3 bases, and 8 bases lay in between. CDR3 length: 12 residues. This CDR3 is CASSTNGYEQYF. Written as DNA, the CDR3 is TGTGCCAGCAGTACGAACGGCTACGAGCAGTACTTC.

This rearrangement joins TRBV2 to TRBJ1-3; a possible D gene is TRBD1 (5 bases). The V end lost 6 bases, the J end lost 3 bases, and 9 bases lay between the germline ends. This CDR3 region has 13 residues. From germline, CDR1 is SNHLY and CDR2 FYNNEI. CDR3 bases: TGTGCCAGCAGGGGCGGGGGTGGAAACACCATATATTTT. Its translation: CASRGGGGNTIYF.

Here the CDR3 DNA reads TGCGCCAGCAGCACGGGAGAAGCGGTTCGTCAAGAGACCCAGTACTTC. It translates to CASSTGEAVRQETQYF. The chain couples TRBV4-1 to TRBJ2-5; D may be TRBD2 (6 bases). V was shortened by 5 bases and J by 2 bases, with 18 bases between the two germline ends. This CDR3 contains 16 residues. Germline loops: CDR1 MGHRA, CDR2 YSYEKL.

The chain uses TRBV5-1 and TRBJ1-2, with TRBD1 matching over 12 bases. Germline loops: CDR1 SGHRS, CDR2 YFSETQ. J gave up 5 bases and V 4 bases, and 9 bases lay outside the gene matches. The CDR3 extends over 16 amino acids. The CDR3 bases are TGCGCCAGCAGCCCCCCGGGACAGGGGGCGAGGTATGGCTACACCTTC. As protein: CASSPPGQGARYGYTF. Full variable domain (outside the CDR3, taken from reference TRBV5-1 and TRBJ1-2): KAGVTQTPRYLIKTRGQQVTLSCSPISGHRSVSWYQQTPGQGLQFLFEYFSETQRNKGNFPGRFSGRQFSNSRSEMNVSTLELGDSALYLCASSPPGQGARYGYTFGSGTRLTVV.

In its sample, this clone was seen a few times. The chain is built from TRBV4-2 and TRBJ1-6; 10 nucleotides match TRBD1. The V and J ends lost 7 bases and 8 bases, in that order; junction bases with no gene match: 11. Germline values: CDR1 LGHNA, CDR2 YNFKEQ. The CDR3 extends over 16 amino acids. The DNA for the CDR3 is TGTGCCAGCACCAGGACAGGGGGTTCGGTCGATTCACCCCTCCACTTT. The encoded protein is CASTRTGGSVDSPLHF.

The rearrangement links TRBV5-1 to TRBJ2-3; 8 nucleotides align to TRBD2. CDR1 is SGHRS, CDR2 YFSETQ, per germline. The V and J ends lost 5 bases and 6 bases, in that order; junction bases with no gene match: 11. This CDR3 has 15 residues. In nucleotides, the CDR3 is TGCGCCAGCAGGAGTGAGGGACTAGTTGCCGATACGCAGTATTTT. The encoded protein is CASRSEGLVADTQYF.

The chain has TRBV10-3 and TRBJ1-2; the D gene is possibly TRBD1 (6 bases). With 8 bases removed from V and 7 bases from J, the gap between germline ends came to 14 bases. CDR3 size: 12 residues. CDR1 and CDR2 from the germline V gene are ENHRY and SYGVKD. The CDR3, as DNA: TGTGCCATCGCGGCAGGGGCTGGTGGCTACACCTTC. Translating gives CAIAAGAGGYTF.

This clone was seen a handful of times. This rearrangement joins TRBV27 to TRBJ1-6; 7 bases map to TRBD1. Germline V lookup: CDR1 MNHEY, CDR2 SMNVEV (reference sequence). The ends lost 2 bases at V and 2 bases at J; junction bases unmatched: 3. The length of the CDR3 is 16 residues. The chain's CDR3 is CASSLGGGPYNSPLHF. Here the CDR3 DNA reads TGTGCCAGCAGTTTAGGAGGGGGCCCCTATAATTCACCCCTCCACTTT.